Below, 5 T cell receptor beta chains from the same sample are listed, as sequenced in a study of T cell responses to AZD1222 COVID-19 vaccine listed by TCRdb under 2021. Receptor amplification or capture employed the immunoSEQ multiplex PCR assay. This immuneACCESS table, as held by TCRdb, lists in-frame sequences with V and J called but not all clones. Of the missing ones, under half trace to an unresolved V gene in checked studies; the others have no known cause. The sample contains approximately 130,000 clones, around 89% of them found a single time. The biggest ten clones account for over 8.5% of the sample. In the paper's terms, the time point label means: baseline before first vaccination. The treatment or condition tag for this specimen amounts to: meningococcal conjugate vaccine given as trial control. This specimen consisted of peripheral blood, obtained on day 0 of MenACWY control vaccination. All receptors come from an adult in good health.

The chain couples TRBV11-2 to TRBJ2-4; TRBD2 aligns across 9 bases. Looked up from germline, CDR1 is SGHAT and CDR2 is FQNNGV. Unmatched junction bases numbered 14, after V lost 1 base and J lost 7 bases. The CDR3 covers 18 residues. CDR3 sequence reads: CASSLGRGGRADLNIQYF. The CDR3 DNA reads TGTGCCAGCAGCTTAGGTCGGGGCGGGAGGGCCGATTTGAACATTCAGTACTTC. Looking up the rest from reference TRBV11-2 and TRBJ2-4 gives the full variable domain: EAGVAQSPRYKIIEKRQSVAFWCNPISGHATLYWYQQILGQGPKLLIQFQNNGVVDDSQLPKDRFSAERLKGVDSTLKIQPAKLEDSAVYLCASSLGRGGRADLNIQYFGAGTRLSVL.

The J gene is TRBJ2-3, the V gene TRBV5-3; TRBD2 aligns across 10 bases. TRBV5-3 is annotated as an ORF whose role is uncertain. V trimming: 6 bases; J trimming: 0 bases; junction bases outside the gene matches: 10. This CDR3 has 17 amino acids. CDR3 amino acids: CARIPTSGRISTDTQYF. The DNA of the CDR3 is TGTGCCAGAATCCCGACTAGCGGGCGAATCAGCACAGATACGCAGTATTTT.

This clone was observed a single time. The CDR3 region is CASSNDTYGYTF. CDR3 sequence (DNA): TGCGCCAGCAGCAACGACACCTATGGCTACACCTTC. J is TRBJ1-2 and V is TRBV5-1; D gene uncertain. CDR1 is SGHRS and CDR2 is YFSETQ in the germline V gene. CDR3 size: 12 residues. V lost 4 bases and J 4 bases, leaving 8 bases between the germline ends.

The chain uses TRBV12-3 or TRBV12-4 and TRBJ2-3; the D is unclear. The CDR3 has 13 amino acids. V was trimmed by 5 bases and J by 6 bases, leaving 12 bases between them. The CDR3 protein is CASSPHSMDTQYF. The CDR3 bases are TGTGCCAGCAGTCCGCACTCCATGGATACGCAGTATTTT.

The J gene is TRBJ1-6, the V gene TRBV10-3; 7 nucleotides line up with TRBD1. The CDR3 runs to 14 residues. Unmatched junction bases numbered 6, after V lost 6 bases and J lost 7 bases. Germline CDR1 is ENHRY and CDR2 is SYGVKD. CDR3 amino acids: CAISNATGNSPLHF. CDR3 coding DNA: TGTGCCATCAGCAACGCGACAGGGAATTCACCCCTCCACTTT.